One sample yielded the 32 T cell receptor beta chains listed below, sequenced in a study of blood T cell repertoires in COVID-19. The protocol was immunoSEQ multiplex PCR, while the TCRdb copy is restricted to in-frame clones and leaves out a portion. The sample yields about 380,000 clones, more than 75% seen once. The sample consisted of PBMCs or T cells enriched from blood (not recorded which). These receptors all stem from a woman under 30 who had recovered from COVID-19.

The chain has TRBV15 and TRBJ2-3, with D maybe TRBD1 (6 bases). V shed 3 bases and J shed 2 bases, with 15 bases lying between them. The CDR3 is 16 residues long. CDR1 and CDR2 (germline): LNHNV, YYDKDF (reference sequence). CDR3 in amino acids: CATSSFTGQPTDTQYF. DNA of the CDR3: TGTGCCACCAGCAGCTTCACGGGACAACCCACAGATACGCAGTATTTT.

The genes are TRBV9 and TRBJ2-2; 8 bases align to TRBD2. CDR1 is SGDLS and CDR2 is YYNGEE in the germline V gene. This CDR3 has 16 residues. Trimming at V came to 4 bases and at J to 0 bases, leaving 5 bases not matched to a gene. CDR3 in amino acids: CASSPTGGPNTGELFF. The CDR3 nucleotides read TGTGCCAGCAGCCCCACGGGGGGGCCGAACACCGGGGAGCTGTTTTTT.

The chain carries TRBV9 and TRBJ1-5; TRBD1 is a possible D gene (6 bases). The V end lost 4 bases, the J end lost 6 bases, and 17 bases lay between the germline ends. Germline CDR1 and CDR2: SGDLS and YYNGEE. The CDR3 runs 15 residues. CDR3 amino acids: CASSQAGGAGQPQHF. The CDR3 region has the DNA TGTGCCAGCAGCCAGGCGGGGGGGGCAGGTCAGCCCCAGCATTTT.

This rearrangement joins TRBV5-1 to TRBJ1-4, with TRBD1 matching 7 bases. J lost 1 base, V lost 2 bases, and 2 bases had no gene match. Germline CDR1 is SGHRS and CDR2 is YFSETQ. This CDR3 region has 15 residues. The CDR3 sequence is CASSFRQGTNEKLFF. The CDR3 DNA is TGCGCCAGCAGCTTTCGACAGGGAACTAATGAAAAACTGTTTTTT.

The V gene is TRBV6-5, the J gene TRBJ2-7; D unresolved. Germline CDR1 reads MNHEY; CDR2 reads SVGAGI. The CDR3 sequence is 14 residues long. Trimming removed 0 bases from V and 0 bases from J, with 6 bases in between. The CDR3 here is CASSYSYRSYEQYF. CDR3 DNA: TGTGCCAGCAGTTACTCCTACCGCTCCTACGAGCAGTACTTC.

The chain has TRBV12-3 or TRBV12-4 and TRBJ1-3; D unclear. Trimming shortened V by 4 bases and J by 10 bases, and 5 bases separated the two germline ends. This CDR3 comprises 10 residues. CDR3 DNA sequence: TGTGCCAGCAGTTCGGGGACCATATATTTT. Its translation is CASSSGTIYF.

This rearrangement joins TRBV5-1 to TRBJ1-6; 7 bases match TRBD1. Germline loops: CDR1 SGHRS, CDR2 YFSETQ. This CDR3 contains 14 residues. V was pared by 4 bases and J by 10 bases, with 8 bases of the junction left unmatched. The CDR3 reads CASSRDRDRSPLHF. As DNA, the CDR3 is TGCGCCAGCAGCAGAGACAGGGACCGCTCACCCCTCCACTTT.

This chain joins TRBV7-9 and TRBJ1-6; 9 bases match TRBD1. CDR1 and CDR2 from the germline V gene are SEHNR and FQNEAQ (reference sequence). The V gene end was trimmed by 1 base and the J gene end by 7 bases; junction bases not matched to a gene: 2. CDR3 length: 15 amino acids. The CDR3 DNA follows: TGTGCCAGCAGCTTAGATGGGACAGGGAATTCACCCCTCCACTTT. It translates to CASSLDGTGNSPLHF.

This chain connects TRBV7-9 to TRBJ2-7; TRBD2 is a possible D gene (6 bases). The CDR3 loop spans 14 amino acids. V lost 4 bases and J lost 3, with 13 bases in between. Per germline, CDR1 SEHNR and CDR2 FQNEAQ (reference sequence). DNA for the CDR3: TGTGCCAGCAGCTCTACCATGCGGGACTACGAGCAGTACTTC. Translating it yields CASSSTMRDYEQYF.

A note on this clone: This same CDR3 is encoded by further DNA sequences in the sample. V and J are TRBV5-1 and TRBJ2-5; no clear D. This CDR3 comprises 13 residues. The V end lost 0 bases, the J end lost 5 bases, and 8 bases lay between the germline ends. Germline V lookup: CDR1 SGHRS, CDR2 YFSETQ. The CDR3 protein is CASSLGARETQYF. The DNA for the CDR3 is TGCGCCAGCAGCTTGGGGGCCCGGGAGACCCAGTACTTC.

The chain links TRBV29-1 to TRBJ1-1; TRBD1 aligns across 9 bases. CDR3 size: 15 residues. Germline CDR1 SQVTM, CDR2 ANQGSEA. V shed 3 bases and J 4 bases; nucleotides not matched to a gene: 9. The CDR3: CSVDGTGSGSTEAFF. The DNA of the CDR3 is TGCAGCGTTGATGGGACAGGGTCAGGAAGCACTGAAGCTTTCTTT.

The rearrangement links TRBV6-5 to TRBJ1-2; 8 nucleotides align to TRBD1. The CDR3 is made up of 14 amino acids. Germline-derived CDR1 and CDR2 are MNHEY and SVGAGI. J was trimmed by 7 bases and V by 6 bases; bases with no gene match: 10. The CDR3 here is CASRAGTGPFGYTF. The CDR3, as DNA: TGTGCCAGCAGAGCCGGGACAGGTCCGTTTGGCTACACCTTC.

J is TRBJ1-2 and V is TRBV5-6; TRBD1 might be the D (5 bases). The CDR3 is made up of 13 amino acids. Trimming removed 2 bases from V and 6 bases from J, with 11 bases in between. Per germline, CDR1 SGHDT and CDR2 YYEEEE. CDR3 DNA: TGTGCCAGCAGCTTAGGGGTATCCGATGGCTACACCTTC. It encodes CASSLGVSDGYTF.

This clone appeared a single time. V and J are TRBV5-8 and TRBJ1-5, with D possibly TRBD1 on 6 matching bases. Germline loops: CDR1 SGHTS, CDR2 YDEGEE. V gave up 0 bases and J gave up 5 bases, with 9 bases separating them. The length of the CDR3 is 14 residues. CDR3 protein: CASSLVRGHQPQHF. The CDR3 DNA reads TGTGCCAGCAGCTTGGTCAGGGGCCATCAGCCCCAGCATTTT.

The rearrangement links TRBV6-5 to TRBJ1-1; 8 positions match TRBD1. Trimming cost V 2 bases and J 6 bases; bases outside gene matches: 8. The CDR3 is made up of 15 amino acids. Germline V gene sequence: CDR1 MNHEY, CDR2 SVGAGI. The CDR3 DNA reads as TGTGCCAGCAGTTACCTCCGGGACAGGTTCGCTGAAGCTTTCTTT. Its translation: CASSYLRDRFAEAFF.

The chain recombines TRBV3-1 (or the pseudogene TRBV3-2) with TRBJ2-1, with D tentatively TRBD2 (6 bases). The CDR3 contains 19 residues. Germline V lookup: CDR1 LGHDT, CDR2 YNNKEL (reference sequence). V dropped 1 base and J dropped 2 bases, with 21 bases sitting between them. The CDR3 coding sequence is TGTGCCAGCAGCCAAGCCGCGCGGGACTTAAGAATGGCCTACAATGAGCAGTTCTTC. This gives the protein CASSQAARDLRMAYNEQFF.

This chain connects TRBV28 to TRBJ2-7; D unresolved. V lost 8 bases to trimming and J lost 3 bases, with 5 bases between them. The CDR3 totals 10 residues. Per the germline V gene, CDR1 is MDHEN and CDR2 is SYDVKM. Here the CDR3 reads CASGDYEQYF. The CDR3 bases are TGTGCCAGCGGAGACTACGAGCAGTACTTC.

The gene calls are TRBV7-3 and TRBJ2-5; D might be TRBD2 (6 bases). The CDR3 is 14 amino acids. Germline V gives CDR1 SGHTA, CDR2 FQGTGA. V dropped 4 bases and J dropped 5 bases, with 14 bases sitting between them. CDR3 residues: CASSSGLGRETQYF. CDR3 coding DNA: TGTGCCAGCAGCTCGGGACTGGGGAGGGAGACCCAGTACTTC.

The CDR3 region is CASSLEAGGEKLFF. Here the CDR3 DNA reads TGTGCCAGCAGCTTAGAAGCAGGGGGTGAAAAACTGTTTTTT. The chain combines TRBV7-9 with TRBJ1-4; 7 bases line up with TRBD1. V dropped 1 base and J dropped 7; count of bases not matched to a gene: 3. Looked up from germline, CDR1 is SEHNR and CDR2 is FQNEAQ (reference sequence). The CDR3 has 14 residues.

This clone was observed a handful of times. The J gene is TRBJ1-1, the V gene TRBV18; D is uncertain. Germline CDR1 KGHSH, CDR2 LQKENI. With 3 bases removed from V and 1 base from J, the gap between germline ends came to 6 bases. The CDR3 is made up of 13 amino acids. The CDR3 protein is CASSPAGNTEAFF. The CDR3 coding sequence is TGTGCCAGCTCACCGGCGGGGAACACTGAAGCTTTCTTT.

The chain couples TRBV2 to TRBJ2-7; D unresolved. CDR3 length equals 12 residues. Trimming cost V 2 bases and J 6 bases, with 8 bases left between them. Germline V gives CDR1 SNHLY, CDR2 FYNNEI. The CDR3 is CASSEPPSEQYF. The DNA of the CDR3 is TGTGCCAGCAGTGAACCCCCCAGCGAGCAGTACTTC.

CDR3 region: CASSPRDRGPIGYTF. The CDR3 DNA sequence: TGTGCCAGCAGCCCCCGGGACAGGGGGCCGATTGGCTACACCTTC. This sequence joins TRBV9 and TRBJ1-2; 12 bases line up with TRBD1. The V segment lost 4 bases and the J segment 7 bases; nucleotides outside the gene matches: 8. This CDR3 is 15 amino acids long. Germline loops: CDR1 SGDLS, CDR2 YYNGEE. Full variable domain (rest looked up from reference TRBV9 and TRBJ1-2): DSGVTQTPKHLITATGQRVTLRCSPRSGDLSVYWYQQSLDQGLQFLIQYYNGEERAKGNILERFSAQQFPDLHSELNLSSLELGDSALYFCASSPRDRGPIGYTFGSGTRLTVV.

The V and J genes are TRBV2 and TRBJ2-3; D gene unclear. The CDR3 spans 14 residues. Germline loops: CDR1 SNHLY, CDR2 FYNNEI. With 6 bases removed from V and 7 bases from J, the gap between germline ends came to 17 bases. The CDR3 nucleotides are TGTGCCAGCAGCCCCGAGTGGTCGACACATACGCAGTATTTT. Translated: CASSPEWSTHTQYF.

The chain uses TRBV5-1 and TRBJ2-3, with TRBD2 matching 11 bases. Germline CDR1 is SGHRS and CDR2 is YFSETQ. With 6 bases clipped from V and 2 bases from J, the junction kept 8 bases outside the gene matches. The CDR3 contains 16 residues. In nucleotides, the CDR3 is TGCGCCAGCAACCCACTAGCGGGGGTTGACACAGATACGCAGTATTTT. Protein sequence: CASNPLAGVDTDTQYF.

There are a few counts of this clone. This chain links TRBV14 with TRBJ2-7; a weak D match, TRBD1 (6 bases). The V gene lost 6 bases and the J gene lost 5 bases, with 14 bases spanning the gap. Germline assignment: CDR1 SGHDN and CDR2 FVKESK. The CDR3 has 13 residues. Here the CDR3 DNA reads TGTGCCAGCAGTTCAGACAGGTTCGACGAGCAGTACTTC. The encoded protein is CASSSDRFDEQYF.

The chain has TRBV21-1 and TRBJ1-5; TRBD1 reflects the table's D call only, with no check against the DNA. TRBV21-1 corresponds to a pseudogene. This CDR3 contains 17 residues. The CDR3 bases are TGTGCCAGCAGCAAAGCTGGACAGGGGGACGGGAATCAGCCCCAGCATTTT. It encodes CASSKAGQGDGNQPQHF.

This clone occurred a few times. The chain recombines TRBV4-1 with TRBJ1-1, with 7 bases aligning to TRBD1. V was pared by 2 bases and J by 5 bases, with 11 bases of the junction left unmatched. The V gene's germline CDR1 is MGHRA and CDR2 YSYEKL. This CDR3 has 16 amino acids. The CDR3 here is CASSQPPTGLETEAFF. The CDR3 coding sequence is TGCGCCAGCAGCCAACCCCCGACAGGGTTAGAGACTGAAGCTTTCTTT.

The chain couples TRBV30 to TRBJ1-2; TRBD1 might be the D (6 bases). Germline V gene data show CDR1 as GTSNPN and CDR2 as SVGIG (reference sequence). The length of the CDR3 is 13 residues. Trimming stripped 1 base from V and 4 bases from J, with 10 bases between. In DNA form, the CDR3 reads TGTGCCTGGAGTGACACAGGGACCTATGGCTACACCTTC. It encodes CAWSDTGTYGYTF. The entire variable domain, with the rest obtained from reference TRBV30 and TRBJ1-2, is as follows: SQTIHQWPATLVQPVGSPLSLECTVEGTSNPNLYWYRQAAGRGLQLLFYSVGIGQISSEVPQNLSASRPQDRQFILSSKKLLLSDSGFYLCAWSDTGTYGYTFGSGTRLTVV.

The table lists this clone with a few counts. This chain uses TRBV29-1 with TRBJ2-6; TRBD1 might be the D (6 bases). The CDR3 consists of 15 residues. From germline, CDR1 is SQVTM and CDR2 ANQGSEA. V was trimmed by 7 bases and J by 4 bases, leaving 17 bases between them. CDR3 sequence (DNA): TGCAGCGCGGACATCCAGGGGACGGGGGCCAACGTCCTGACTTTC. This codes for CSADIQGTGANVLTF.

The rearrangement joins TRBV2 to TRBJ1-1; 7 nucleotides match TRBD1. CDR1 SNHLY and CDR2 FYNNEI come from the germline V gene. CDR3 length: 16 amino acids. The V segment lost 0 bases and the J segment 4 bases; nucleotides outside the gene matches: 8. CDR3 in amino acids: CASSEAHEGAGTEAFF. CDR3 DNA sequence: TGTGCCAGCAGTGAAGCCCACGAGGGGGCGGGCACTGAAGCTTTCTTT.

CDR3 coding DNA: TGTGCCAGCAGTGAGAGACAGTGGGAGGGTTACGAGCAGTACTTC. Translating it yields CASSERQWEGYEQYF. The chain couples TRBV6-1 to TRBJ2-7, with TRBD2 identical over 7 bases. V shed 3 bases and J 4 bases; nucleotides not matched to a gene: 9. Germline CDR1 reads MNHNS; CDR2 reads SASEGT. There are 15 residues in the CDR3.

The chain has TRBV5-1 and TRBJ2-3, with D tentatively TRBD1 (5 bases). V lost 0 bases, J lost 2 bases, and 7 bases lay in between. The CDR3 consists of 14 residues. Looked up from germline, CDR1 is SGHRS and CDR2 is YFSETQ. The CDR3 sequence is CASSLGQNTDTQYF. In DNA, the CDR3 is TGCGCCAGCAGCTTGGGACAGAACACAGATACGCAGTATTTT.